This T cell receptor (beta chain) was captured by sequencing in a study of patients and donors after allogeneic stem cell transplantation. MiXCR, applied by TCRdb to the RT-PCR reads, yields one record per CDR3 protein. This sample has a few hundred thousand distinct CDR3 sequences, with 38% found just once. This clonotype was found a few times. The CDR3 is 16 residues long. The V and J ends lost 3 bases and 5 bases respectively, with 16 bases between them. Germline V gives CDR1 MDHEN, CDR2 SYDVKM. Sequencing input: blood, either unsorted or a sorted T cell fraction (not recorded which). The TCR sequence derives from a human donor who was either an allogeneic HSCT recipient or a stem cell or donor lymphocyte infusion donor (not recorded which). It is not recorded whose cells these are; they may come from a transplant donor. The chain links TRBV28 to TRBJ2-2, with D possibly matching TRBD1 (5 bases). This CDR3 reads CASSFPATVDTGELFF. As DNA, the CDR3 is TGTGCCAGCAGTTTCCCGGCGACAGTGGATACCGGGGAGCTGTTTTTT.